Below, one T cell receptor (beta chain) is given with its context. As for treatment: oral pan-JAK inhibitor, 5-10 mg twice daily. As the sequencing template, cDNA was produced by extracting RNA and reverse transcribing it. Measured with immunoSEQ multiplex PCR; TCRdb has only the in-frame clones, and not every one. The data show some 150,000 clones, 45% to 65% seen once. The entry originates in a study of CD8+ T cells in alopecia areata. V was shortened by 4 bases and J by 0 bases, with 10 bases between the two germline ends. The CDR3 contains 15 residues. The germline V gene encodes CDR1 MNHEY and CDR2 SVGAGI.

The source of this sequence is a human donor with alopecia areata. The chain recombines TRBV6-5 with TRBJ1-5; the D is unclear. Sequenced here: CD8+ T cells sorted from blood, sampled at week 4, from a patient treated with tofacitinib. The CDR3 is CASSFRAVSNQPQHF. CDR3 DNA: TGTGCCAGCAGTTTCCGGGCCGTTAGCAATCAGCCCCAGCATTTT.